These 13 T cell receptor beta chains were all obtained from the same sample, sequenced in a study of T-cell reconstitution after alpha-beta-depleted transplantation in children. TCRbeta library construction was performed incorporating unique molecular identifiers. TCRdb reprocessed the PCR reads via MiXCR and lists one record per CDR3 protein. There are 200,000 to 250,000 distinct CDR3 sequences in the sample; approximately 24% occur only once, and about 5% lies in the top ten. This specimen consisted of PBMCs, mostly from graft donor cells, obtained 360 days after TCRalphabeta/CD19-depleted stem cell transplant. These receptors were collected from a female patient aged 2-15 years who had a stem cell transplant for congenital amegakaryocytic thrombocytopenia, so the T cells may come from the graft donor.

In this sample, this clonotype turned up a few times. The chain joins TRBV12-3 or TRBV12-4 to TRBJ1-3; D remains unclear. V was cut by 3 bases and J by 8 bases, with 2 bases left in between. This CDR3 is 10 amino acids long. In nucleotides, the CDR3 is TGTGCCAGCAGTTTTGACACCATATATTTT. Translating it yields CASSFDTIYF.

This clonotype was seen only a few times. The J gene is TRBJ1-3, the V gene TRBV7-9; no clear D gene. The CDR3 is made up of 15 amino acids. From germline, CDR1 is SEHNR and CDR2 FQNEAQ (reference sequence). V gave up 1 base and J gave up 4 bases, with 11 bases separating them. The CDR3 reads CASSLEWVRGNTIYF. The CDR3 region has the DNA TGTGCCAGCAGCTTAGAGTGGGTTCGAGGAAACACCATATATTTT.

This clonotype has more than one count but fewer than ten. The V gene is TRBV6-1, the J gene TRBJ1-6; D might be TRBD1 (6 bases). Germline V lookup: CDR1 MNHNS, CDR2 SASEGT. Trimming cost V 8 bases and J 7 bases, with 15 bases left between them. CDR3 size: 14 residues. CDR3 nucleotides: TGTGCCAGCGGAAGGGACAAGGGAAATTCACCCCTCCACTTT. Its translation is CASGRDKGNSPLHF.

This chain connects TRBV20-1 to TRBJ1-2; 7 bases line up with TRBD1. Trimming took 0 bases from V and 4 from J; bases not matched to a gene: 8. Germline V lookup: CDR1 DFQATT, CDR2 SNEGSKA (reference sequence). CDR3 length equals 15 residues. CDR3 in DNA: TGCAGTGCTAGAGATCAGGGGGGGCCATTCTATGGCTACACCTTC. Translated: CSARDQGGPFYGYTF.

The chain is built from TRBV7-9 and TRBJ2-1; TRBD1 might be the D (6 bases). The CDR3 spans 17 residues. Germline V gene data show CDR1 as SEHNR and CDR2 as FQNEAQ (reference sequence). V was clipped by 5 bases and J by 0 bases, with 17 bases between them. Here the CDR3 reads CASSAAGTQSSYNEQFF. CDR3 coding DNA: TGTGCCAGCAGCGCCGCCGGGACACAGAGCTCCTACAATGAGCAGTTCTTC.

This clonotype has at least ten counts. The chain has TRBV29-1 and TRBJ1-1; D is possibly TRBD1 (6 bases). V shed 2 bases and J shed 1 base, with 11 bases lying between them. This CDR3 spans 14 amino acids. Per the germline V gene, CDR1 is SQVTM and CDR2 is ANQGSEA. The CDR3 loop reads CSVERRGQNTEAFF. DNA for the CDR3: TGCAGCGTTGAACGCAGGGGACAGAACACTGAAGCTTTCTTT. Based on the CDR3 plus reference TRBV29-1 and TRBJ1-1, the full variable domain is SAVISQKPSRDICQRGTSLTIQCQVDSQVTMMFWYRQQPGQSLTLIATANQGSEATYESGFVIDKFPISRPNLTFSTLTVSNMSPEDSSIYLCSVERRGQNTEAFFGQGTRLTVV.

The V and J genes are TRBV11-2 and TRBJ2-2; no definite D call. Germline-derived CDR1 and CDR2 are SGHAT and FQNNGV. Trimming left V 2 bases short and J 7 bases short, with 11 bases between. The CDR3 runs to 14 residues. CDR3 residues: CASSLIDSSGELFF. In DNA form, the CDR3 reads TGTGCCAGCAGCTTAATTGACTCCAGCGGGGAGCTGTTTTTT.

In this sample, this clonotype turned up many times. The chain links TRBV12-3 or TRBV12-4 to TRBJ2-1, with D unclear. V lost 6 bases and J lost 8, with 8 bases in between. The length of the CDR3 is 11 residues. CDR3 amino acids: CASSFDDEQFF. The CDR3 nucleotides are TGTGCCAGCAGCTTCGACGATGAGCAGTTCTTC.

The rearrangement uses TRBV20-1 and TRBJ2-3; 9 positions match TRBD1. The CDR3 is made up of 14 amino acids. V lost 3 bases to trimming and J lost 1 base; unmatched junction nucleotides: 2. From germline, CDR1 is DFQATT and CDR2 SNEGSKA (reference sequence). CDR3 coding DNA: TGCAGTGCTAGGAGGACAGGGGGCACAGATACGCAGTATTTT. Translation gives CSARRTGGTDTQYF.

The rearrangement links TRBV29-1 to TRBJ2-7; D gene ambiguous. The CDR3 contains 12 residues. CDR1 and CDR2 (germline): SQVTM, ANQGSEA. Trimming stripped 6 bases from V and 5 bases from J, with 14 bases between. The CDR3 region is CSVEPVGHEQYF. In DNA form, the CDR3 reads TGCAGCGTAGAACCGGTCGGACACGAGCAGTACTTC.

The chain couples TRBV29-1 to TRBJ2-1; 9 nucleotides align to TRBD2. This CDR3 has 15 amino acids. CDR1 and CDR2 (germline): SQVTM, ANQGSEA. J lost 4 bases, V lost 2 bases, and 6 bases had no gene match. The chain's CDR3 is CSVEPAGGQYNEQFF. DNA of the CDR3: TGCAGCGTTGAACCAGCGGGAGGCCAATACAATGAGCAGTTCTTC.

The V gene is TRBV20-1, the J gene TRBJ2-3; TRBD2 matches 10 bases. The CDR3 spans 13 residues. V dropped 4 bases and J dropped 4; count of bases not matched to a gene: 2. Germline lookup yields CDR1 DFQATT and CDR2 SNEGSKA (reference sequence). CDR3 loop: CSATLAGADTQYF. The DNA for the CDR3 is TGCAGTGCTACCCTAGCGGGAGCAGATACGCAGTATTTT.

CDR3 region: CASSPDRGLYEQYF. CDR3 bases: TGCGCCAGCAGCCCAGACAGGGGGCTCTACGAGCAGTACTTC. The chain links TRBV5-1 to TRBJ2-7; 10 positions agree with TRBD1. In germline, CDR1 is SGHRS, CDR2 YFSETQ. V lost 4 bases to trimming and J lost 3 bases; unmatched junction nucleotides: 4. The CDR3 is made up of 14 amino acids.